Listed below are T cell receptor beta chains from one sample, sequenced in a study of control samples from healthy donors and cancer patients. The protocol was immunoSEQ multiplex PCR, while the TCRdb copy is restricted to in-frame clones and leaves out a portion. The sample lists roughly 73,000 clones; roughly 84% were seen once. The sequenced sample was blood. Receptor source: a man between 45 and 60 years old in good health. CDR3s include the opening cysteine and the closing phenylalanine or tryptophan. D genes are given only for firm matches. Clone size appears in some rows only: once, few, many, or a class for an expanded clone.

d_call clone_size j_call v_call cdr3_aa cdr3_nt
. . TRBJ1-5 TRBV28 CASSFYFQTRDESGLNQPQHF TGTGCCAGCAGTTTTTATTTTCAGACTCGGGACGAATCGGGCTTAAATCAGCCCCAGCATTTT
. . TRBJ2-7 TRBV28 CASTSPGQLSYEQYF TGTGCCAGCACCTCCCCGGGCCAGCTATCCTACGAGCAGTACTTC
. . TRBJ1-4 TRBV5-5 CASSPWRGGEKLFF TGTGCCAGCAGCCCCTGGAGGGGTGGCGAAAAACTGTTTTTT
. . TRBJ1-2 TRBV7-9 CASSLEGKGRNGYTF TGTGCCAGCAGCTTAGAAGGAAAAGGGCGGAATGGCTACACCTTC
TRBD1 . TRBJ2-7 TRBV9 CASSVGQGTREQYF TGTGCCAGCAGCGTCGGACAGGGTACGAGGGAGCAGTACTTC
. . TRBJ2-2 TRBV2 CASNRGRANTGELFF TGTGCCAGCAATCGAGGGCGGGCGAACACCGGGGAGCTGTTTTTT
TRBD1 . TRBJ2-7 TRBV7-2 CASSLASGTGGSHEQYF TGTGCCAGCAGCTTAGCATCCGGGACAGGTGGTTCCCACGAGCAGTACTTC
. . TRBJ2-1 TRBV5-1 CASSHGYNEQFF TGCGCCAGCAGCCACGGGTACAATGAGCAGTTCTTC
TRBD2 few TRBJ2-5 TRBV9 CASSAAGGSGVFSTETQYF TGTGCCAGCAGCGCCGCTGGTGGTAGCGGGGTTTTCAGTACGGAGACCCAGTACTTC
. . TRBJ1-6 TRBV28 CASSLWTRTRAERNSPLHF TGTGCCAGCAGTTTATGGACCAGAACGAGGGCAGAGAGAAATTCACCCCTCCACTTT
TRBD2 . TRBJ2-7 TRBV27 CASSLRRTSPVSYEQYF TGTGCCAGCAGTTTACGAAGGACTAGCCCTGTCTCCTACGAGCAGTACTTC
. . TRBJ1-4 TRBV7-2 CASSSATNEKLFF TGTGCCAGCAGCTCGGCAACTAATGAAAAACTGTTTTTT
. few TRBJ2-7 TRBV7-2 CASSLQGKGPEQYF TGTGCCAGCAGCTTACAAGGGAAAGGCCCAGAGCAGTACTTC
TRBD1 . TRBJ1-2 TRBV4-3 CASSQTGGYGYTF TGCGCCAGCAGCCAAACAGGGGGCTATGGCTACACCTTC
. . TRBJ2-5 TRBV3-1/TRBV3-2 CASSQDLVETQYF TGTGCCAGCAGCCAGGACTTGGTAGAGACCCAGTACTTC
. . TRBJ1-2 TRBV9 CASSVDPTGLGKDGYTF TGTGCCAGCAGCGTAGACCCCACAGGGTTAGGTAAAGATGGCTACACCTTC
. . TRBJ1-2 TRBV6-5 CASSYDPDRTYGYTF TGTGCCAGCAGTTATGACCCCGACAGGACTTATGGCTACACCTTC
. . TRBJ2-5 TRBV7-9 CASSLTTEETQYF TGTGCCAGCAGCTTAACAACGGAAGAGACCCAGTACTTC
TRBD1 . TRBJ1-1 TRBV5-5 CASSVGQGAGRTEAFF TGTGCCAGCAGCGTCGGACAGGGGGCAGGGCGCACTGAAGCTTTCTTT
. . TRBJ1-1 TRBV7-2 CASSLAGGIAEAFF TGTGCCAGCAGCTTAGCGGGGGGGATAGCTGAAGCTTTCTTT
. . TRBJ1-2 TRBV7-9 CASSPIPGTANYGYTF TGTGCCAGCAGCCCCATACCCGGGACGGCCAACTATGGCTACACCTTC
. . TRBJ1-1 TRBV12-5 CASGLVEYRNTEAFF TGTGCTAGTGGTTTGGTAGAGTACAGGAACACTGAAGCTTTCTTT
TRBD2 . TRBJ2-7 TRBV4-3 CASSQDNGGGREQYF TGCGCCAGCAGCCAAGACAACGGGGGGGGGCGAGAGCAGTACTTC
. . TRBJ1-1 TRBV5-5 CASSLVRQNTEAFF TGTGCCAGCAGCTTGGTTCGGCAGAACACTGAAGCTTTCTTT
. . TRBJ2-7 TRBV28 CASSLSRGSYEQYF TGTGCCAGCAGCTTGAGTCGGGGCTCCTACGAGCAGTACTTC
. . TRBJ1-2 TRBV18 CASSSGLGGYGYTF TGTGCCAGCTCATCCGGCTTAGGTGGCTATGGCTACACCTTC
. . TRBJ2-7 TRBV5-4 CASSSKTVLSYEQYF TGTGCCAGCAGCTCCAAGACGGTCCTTTCCTACGAGCAGTACTTC
TRBD2 . TRBJ2-7 TRBV10-2 CASRIAGGKNAQYF TGCGCCAGCAGAATAGCGGGAGGGAAGAATGCGCAGTACTTC
. few TRBJ1-1 TRBV25-1 CASSEWYTEAFF TGTGCCAGCAGTGAATGGTACACTGAAGCTTTCTTT
TRBD1 . TRBJ2-1 TRBV27 CASKGWTGKNEQFF TGTGCCAGCAAAGGATGGACAGGGAAGAATGAGCAGTTCTTC
. . TRBJ1-4 TRBV30 CAWRGYGTTNEKLFF TGTGCCTGGAGGGGATACGGAACAACTAATGAAAAACTGTTTTTT
. once TRBJ2-2 TRBV19 CASSLTVNTGELFF TGTGCCAGTAGTCTAACAGTGAACACCGGGGAGCTGTTTTTT
TRBD1 . TRBJ1-2 TRBV29-1 CSVSQGEWNGYTF TGCAGCGTCTCTCAGGGGGAGTGGAATGGCTACACCTTC
. . TRBJ2-5 TRBV5-6 CASSLGGGLRETQYF TGTGCCAGCAGCTTGGGCGGGGGCCTCCGGGAGACCCAGTACTTC
TRBD1 once TRBJ2-1 TRBV2 CASSHDRGPMGEQFF TGTGCCAGCAGTCACGACAGGGGGCCCATGGGTGAGCAGTTCTTC
. once TRBJ1-1 TRBV24-1 CATSDHAMGALNTEAFF TGTGCCACCAGTGACCATGCAATGGGGGCCCTGAACACTGAAGCTTTCTTT
TRBD1 . TRBJ1-1 TRBV7-9 CASSTTGTGGAFF TGTGCCAGCAGTACCACCGGGACAGGGGGAGCTTTCTTT
TRBD2 few TRBJ2-7 TRBV5-6 CASSFRGGRYEQYF TGTGCCAGCAGCTTTCGGGGGGGTAGGTACGAGCAGTACTTC
. . TRBJ1-5 TRBV3-1/TRBV3-2 CASSQDREYGSYSNQPQHF TGTGCCAGCAGCCAAGATCGAGAATATGGCAGCTATAGCAATCAGCCCCAGCATTTT
TRBD1 . TRBJ1-1 TRBV3-1/TRBV3-2 CASSQPTGSTEAFF TGTGCCAGCAGCCAACCGACAGGGAGCACTGAAGCTTTCTTT
TRBD1 . TRBJ2-1 TRBV24-1 CATSRTGVFYNEQFF TGTGCCACCAGTCGTACAGGGGTTTTCTACAATGAGCAGTTCTTC
. . TRBJ1-4 TRBV7-9 CASSPVGADEKLFF TGTGCCAGCAGCCCAGTTGGGGCGGATGAAAAACTGTTTTTT
. . TRBJ1-1 TRBV6-6 CASSYPSYRSEAFF TGTGCCAGCAGTTACCCGTCTTACAGGTCTGAAGCTTTCTTT
. . TRBJ2-2 TRBV7-9 CASSPGARGTGELFF TGTGCCAGCAGCCCAGGGGCACGAGGCACCGGGGAGCTGTTTTTT
TRBD1 . TRBJ2-6 TRBV6-2/TRBV6-3 CASSRQGAGANVLTF TGTGCCAGCAGCCGACAGGGGGCTGGGGCCAACGTCCTGACTTTC
. . TRBJ1-5 TRBV6-1 CASSEATGSQPQHF TGTGCCAGCAGTGAAGCGACGGGTAGTCAGCCCCAGCATTTT
TRBD1 . TRBJ1-1 TRBV6-5 CASNLQGGQNTEAFF TGTGCCAGCAACTTACAGGGGGGCCAAAACACTGAAGCTTTCTTT
. once TRBJ1-5 TRBV20-1 CSASSVLQDNQPQHF TGCAGTGCTAGTTCCGTACTCCAGGACAATCAGCCCCAGCATTTT
. . TRBJ2-2 TRBV10-3 CAISPGPNTGELFF TGTGCCATCAGTCCGGGCCCTAACACCGGGGAGCTGTTTTTT
TRBD1 . TRBJ2-7 TRBV6-5 CASSSWTGPYEQYF TGTGCCAGCAGTTCCTGGACAGGGCCCTACGAGCAGTACTTC
. . TRBJ2-2 TRBV6-6 CASTGHPGGHTGELFF TGTGCCAGCACCGGACATCCCGGGGGTCACACCGGGGAGCTGTTTTTT
TRBD2 few TRBJ2-5 TRBV7-3 CASSLGSGGARETQYF TGTGCCAGCAGCTTAGGAAGCGGGGGGGCGCGAGAGACCCAGTACTTC
. . TRBJ2-7 TRBV4-2 CASSQDIRSYEQYF TGTGCCAGCAGCCAAGATATTCGGTCCTACGAGCAGTACTTC